The next 21 T cell receptor beta chains were all read from a single sample in a study of response to subunit inactivated influenza vaccine. MiXCR, applied by TCRdb to the RT-PCR reads, yields one record per CDR3 protein. The sample holds 450,000 to 600,000 distinct CDR3 sequences; about 15% are singletons and the top ten take approximately 3%. Sequencing was performed on CD4+ T cells sorted from PBMCs, taken less than 30 months after vaccination. The receptor set was obtained from a man aged 45 to 70 who received an inactivated influenza vaccine.

This clonotype was observed a handful of times. The chain recombines TRBV12-3 or TRBV12-4 with TRBJ1-1; 7 nucleotides match TRBD1. The CDR3 contains 15 residues. Unmatched junction bases numbered 5, after V lost 0 bases and J lost 4 bases. The CDR3 loop is CASSLATGTATEAFF. The CDR3 nucleotides are TGTGCCAGCAGTTTAGCAACCGGGACAGCCACTGAAGCTTTCTTT.

This clonotype was detected ten times or more. The chain is built from TRBV5-1 and TRBJ2-7; 7 bases line up with TRBD1. The germline V gene encodes CDR1 SGHRS and CDR2 YFSETQ. V shed 4 bases, J shed 1 base, and the junction held 5 bases outside the gene matches. The CDR3 covers 14 residues. CDR3 in amino acids: CASSIQGLSYEQYF. The CDR3 nucleotides read TGCGCCAGCAGCATACAGGGGTTATCCTACGAGCAGTACTTC. Full variable domain (remainder filled in from reference TRBV5-1 and TRBJ2-7): KAGVTQTPRYLIKTRGQQVTLSCSPISGHRSVSWYQQTPGQGLQFLFEYFSETQRNKGNFPGRFSGRQFSNSRSEMNVSTLELGDSALYLCASSIQGLSYEQYFGPGTRLTVT.

At least ten counts were recorded for this clonotype. V gene TRBV4-2 combines with J gene TRBJ1-1, with 9 bases identical to TRBD1. V was pared by 0 bases and J by 4 bases, with 3 bases of the junction left unmatched. CDR1 and CDR2 (germline): LGHNA, YNFKEQ. CDR3 length equals 15 residues. For the CDR3, the DNA is TGTGCCAGCAGCCAAGACGGACAGGGGAGCACTGAAGCTTTCTTT. It yields the protein CASSQDGQGSTEAFF.

The chain joins TRBV4-2 to TRBJ2-3, with 10 positions matching TRBD2. The length of the CDR3 is 18 residues. V dropped 4 bases and J dropped 4; count of bases not matched to a gene: 14. The germline CDR1 and CDR2 sequences are LGHNA and YNFKEQ. The CDR3 nucleotides read TGTGCCAGCAGCCCTTCCTCTACTAGCGGGATGAGGGCAGATACGCAGTATTTT. The encoded protein is CASSPSSTSGMRADTQYF.

This clonotype was seen a few times. V and J are TRBV20-1 and TRBJ2-7; 10 bases match TRBD1. The CDR3 has 15 residues. With V trimmed by 0 bases and J by 3 bases, 5 bases remained unmatched. CDR1 and CDR2 (germline): DFQATT, SNEGSKA (reference sequence). CDR3 amino acids: CSARDQRTGGYEQYF. The CDR3 DNA follows: TGCAGTGCTAGAGATCAGAGGACAGGGGGCTACGAGCAGTACTTC.

This chain uses TRBV5-4 with TRBJ1-2; maybe TRBD1 (6 bases). V was pared by 0 bases and J by 3 bases, with 12 bases between. CDR1 is SGHNT and CDR2 is YYREEE in the germline V gene (reference sequence). This CDR3 comprises 15 residues. CDR3 DNA sequence: TGTGCCAGCAGCTTGGGGAACAGGGATGACTATGGCTACACCTTC. Its translation is CASSLGNRDDYGYTF.

This clonotype was detected a few times. The chain couples TRBV20-1 to TRBJ2-3; tentative D call: TRBD2 (6 bases). The germline V gene encodes CDR1 DFQATT and CDR2 SNEGSKA (reference sequence). The V end was cut by 1 base, the J end by 3 bases, with 11 bases between. CDR3 length: 14 amino acids. The CDR3 is CSARGATRTDTQYF. In DNA, the CDR3 is TGCAGTGCTAGAGGGGCGACTAGAACAGATACGCAGTATTTT.

DNA of the CDR3: TGTGCCACCAGTGATTCGGGAATGGGCTACACCTTC. It codes for CATSDSGMGYTF. The V call is TRBV24-1, the J call TRBJ1-2; D gene unclear. Germline V gene sequence: CDR1 KGHDR, CDR2 SFDVKD. The CDR3 runs to 12 residues. V was trimmed by 2 bases and J by 8 bases, leaving 8 bases between them.

This clonotype was counted a few times. The CDR3 here is CASSPWDRAYEQYF. The CDR3 DNA follows: TGTGCCAGCAGCCCCTGGGACAGGGCCTACGAGCAGTACTTC. The chain has TRBV3-1 and TRBJ2-7; TRBD1 agrees at 9 bases. In germline, CDR1 is LGHDT, CDR2 YNNKEL (reference sequence). V was pared by 4 bases and J by 2 bases, with 3 bases of the junction left unmatched. The CDR3 contains 14 residues.

This clonotype was recorded many times. The chain is built from TRBV18 and TRBJ2-3; a weak D match, TRBD2 (6 bases). The CDR3 has 16 residues. Trimming removed 4 bases at V and 2 bases at J, with 16 bases between. Per the germline V gene, CDR1 is KGHSH and CDR2 is LQKENI. The CDR3 DNA sequence: TGTGCCAGCTCACGGTCGAGGGGACTTTTCACAGATACGCAGTATTTT. Amino acid sequence: CASSRSRGLFTDTQYF. Full variable domain (missing parts from reference TRBV18 and TRBJ2-3): NAGVMQNPRHLVRRRGQEARLRCSPMKGHSHVYWYRQLPEEGLKFMVYLQKENIIDESGMPKERFSAEFPKEGPSILRIQQVVRGDSAAYFCASSRSRGLFTDTQYFGPGTRLTVL.

The chain is built from TRBV5-1 and TRBJ2-2; unclear D gene. CDR3 size: 15 residues. The V end was cut by 0 bases, the J end by 0 bases, with 6 bases between. The germline CDR1 and CDR2 sequences are SGHRS and YFSETQ. The CDR3 region is CASSLAHTNTGELFF. CDR3 DNA sequence: TGCGCCAGCAGCTTGGCCCATACGAACACCGGGGAGCTGTTTTTT.

The chain has TRBV7-2 and TRBJ2-7, with no clear D. The V end was cut by 6 bases, the J end by 5 bases, with 14 bases between. The CDR3 spans 13 residues. Germline lookup yields CDR1 SGHTA and CDR2 FQGNSA. The CDR3 region is CASSPYPPNEQYF. The CDR3 DNA reads as TGTGCCAGCAGTCCATACCCGCCAAACGAGCAGTACTTC.

This clonotype was found a few times. V is TRBV23-1 and J is TRBJ2-7; the D gene could be TRBD1 or TRBD2 (5 bases each). TRBV23-1 is designated an ORF whose function remains uncertain. Trimming left V 8 bases short and J 5 bases short, with 16 bases between. The CDR3 runs to 13 residues. The chain's CDR3 is CASPLEGPHEQYF. The CDR3 DNA follows: TGCGCCAGCCCGCTAGAGGGACCACACGAGCAGTACTTC.

This clonotype was observed a few times. This sequence joins TRBV18 and TRBJ1-1; no clear D gene. V lost 2 bases and J lost 3, with 7 bases in between. CDR1 and CDR2 from the germline V gene are KGHSH and LQKENI. There are 13 residues in the CDR3. CDR3 sequence (DNA): TGTGCCAGCTCACCAGATATTTACACTGAAGCTTTCTTT. Translation: CASSPDIYTEAFF.

This clonotype appeared a few times. V gene TRBV28 combines with J gene TRBJ2-3; TRBD1 matches 11 bases. The ends lost 3 bases at V and 2 bases at J; junction bases unmatched: 13. CDR3 size: 19 residues. Germline V gene data show CDR1 as MDHEN and CDR2 as SYDVKM. This CDR3 reads CASSLARPDGQGATDTQYF. CDR3 coding DNA: TGTGCCAGCAGTTTGGCCAGACCCGACGGACAGGGGGCCACAGATACGCAGTATTTT. The full variable domain, completed using reference TRBV28 and TRBJ2-3, is DVKVTQSSRYLVKRTGEKVFLECVQDMDHENMFWYRQDPGLGLRLIYFSYDVKMKEKGDIPEGYSVSREKKERFSLILESASTNQTSMYLCASSLARPDGQGATDTQYFGPGTRLTVL.

This clonotype occurred a few times. The chain joins TRBV19 to TRBJ2-1; D unclear. CDR1 LNHDA and CDR2 SQIVND come from the germline V gene (reference sequence). V shed 5 bases and J shed 3 bases, with 11 bases lying between them. The CDR3 is made up of 14 amino acids. The CDR3 is CASSGPTDYNEQFF. The CDR3 DNA follows: TGTGCCAGTAGTGGCCCGACTGACTACAATGAGCAGTTCTTC.

This chain links TRBV6-2 or TRBV6-3 with TRBJ2-1, with 10 nucleotides matching TRBD1. CDR3 length equals 16 residues. Germline CDR1 MNHEY, CDR2 SVGEGT. With V trimmed by 7 bases and J by 5 bases, 11 bases remained unmatched. CDR3 loop: CASNLPTGGSDNEQFF. The CDR3 bases are TGTGCCAGCAATCTCCCGACAGGGGGCTCGGACAATGAGCAGTTCTTC.

The J gene is TRBJ1-5, the V gene TRBV11-2; D is undetermined. The CDR3 has 13 amino acids. The V end lost 5 bases, the J end lost 3 bases, and 8 bases lay between the germline ends. Germline V gives CDR1 SGHAT, CDR2 FQNNGV. CDR3 nucleotides: TGTGCCAGCAGCCACGGTGTCAATCAGCCCCAGCATTTT. This encodes CASSHGVNQPQHF.

This clonotype has only a few counts. The rearrangement uses TRBV5-5 and TRBJ1-2; D not resolved. CDR1 is SGHKS and CDR2 is YYEKEE in the germline V gene (reference sequence). Trimming removed 4 bases at V and 7 bases at J, with 11 bases between. The length of the CDR3 is 12 residues. CDR3 coding DNA: TGTGCCAGCAGCAGGGCAGTTGGTGGCTACACCTTC. It is translated as CASSRAVGGYTF.

The V call is TRBV18, the J call TRBJ2-7, with 7 bases that match TRBD1. Unmatched junction bases numbered 4, after V lost 4 bases and J lost 1 base. The CDR3 is 14 residues long. The germline gives CDR1 KGHSH, CDR2 LQKENI. CDR3 residues: CASSLTGLSYEQYF. CDR3 DNA: TGTGCCAGCTCACTGACAGGGTTGTCCTACGAGCAGTACTTC.

This clonotype was seen only a few times. The chain couples TRBV29-1 to TRBJ2-1; 8 bases line up with TRBD1. V was pared by 4 bases and J by 8 bases, with 7 bases of the junction left unmatched. The CDR3 is made up of 13 amino acids. Germline V lookup: CDR1 SQVTM, CDR2 ANQGSEA. The CDR3 is CSVGGQGRHEQFF. The CDR3 DNA reads as TGCAGCGTTGGAGGACAGGGACGGCATGAGCAGTTCTTC.